This T cell receptor beta chain was observed in a study of T cell repertoires in cytomegalovirus infection. Study-wide background: Both CMV infection and a matching HLA type were indicated by public TCR beta signatures. Whole-study results and caveats: CMV-specific TCR beta clonotypes restricted by HLA-C were the ones dominating the ex vivo response.

TCRdb used MiXCR to reprocess the reads, holding one entry per CDR3 protein. The data show 300,000 or so distinct CDR3 sequences, approximately 25% seen once. The table lists this clonotype with a few counts. The antigen remains unidentified. The TCR comes from a human donor in good health (CMV status not recorded). Some clones in this sample may be carry-over from other donors' samples. The source was cultured PBMCs, collected from culture after CMV antigen stimulation.

CDR3 sequence reads: CSVFRARGLVGELFF. Here the CDR3 DNA reads TGCAGTGTTTTTAGGGCGAGGGGTTTGGTCGGGGAGCTGTTTTTT. This chain uses TRBV20-1 with TRBJ2-2; D is tentatively TRBD1 or TRBD2 (5 bases each). Germline V CDR1 and CDR2: DFQATT, SNEGSKA (reference sequence). There are 15 residues in the CDR3. With 7 bases removed from V and 7 bases from J, the gap between germline ends came to 22 bases.